This T cell receptor beta chain was sequenced for a study of T cell repertoires in aging, cancer and after chemotherapy. Study summary: Paired samples before and after chemotherapy came from glioblastoma patients receiving temozolomide-based therapy. The full dataset contained about 10 million TCR reads.

Study-level results: Compared with age-matched healthy donors, untreated hematological or solid cancer patients showed higher blood TCR clonality.

Trimming shortened V by 6 bases and J by 3 bases, and 10 bases separated the two germline ends. The germline V gene encodes CDR1 MNHEY and CDR2 SVGEGT. The CDR3 sequence is 13 residues long. TCR beta rearrangements were amplified from peripheral blood genomic DNA. This clonotype ranks as medium-sized. Its antigen is undetermined. Multiplex touch-down PCR with TRB-A/B primers amplified rearranged V-D-J TRB sequences. Via MiXCR, TCRdb re-called the multiplex PCR reads, giving one row per CDR3 protein. The sample has about 2,000 distinct CDR3 sequences, roughly 25% seen once. The material sequenced was blood. The receptor was derived from a human donor with a solid tumor. This sequence joins TRBV6-2 or TRBV6-3 and TRBJ2-3, with a weak D call TRBD2 (5 bases). The CDR3, as DNA: TGTGCCAGCAGAAGGACTGGGACAGATACGCAGTATTTT. Its protein is CASRRTGTDTQYF.